A selection of T cell receptor beta chains follows, all from one sample in a study of cytomegalovirus exposure and HLA in healthy donors. Data came from immunoSEQ multiplex PCR; TCRdb stores just in-frame clones and leaves some out. In the table there are under 200,000 clones, around 67% of which are singletons. The specimen was PBMCs. These receptors were collected from a young woman in good health and CMV-seropositive. The CDR3 runs from the conserved cysteine through the conserved F or W. D genes are given only for firm matches. Size tells how often a clone was seen (once, few, many) or the class of an expanded clone, and some rows leave it out.

j_call,d_call,v_call,clone_size,cdr3_aa,cdr3_nt
TRBJ2-1,TRBD2,TRBV19,few,CASSIVSGLATYNEQFF,TGTGCCAGTAGTATAGTATCGGGACTAGCGACCTACAATGAGCAGTTCTTC
TRBJ1-6,-,TRBV7-2,few,CASSFYGDPYNSPLHF,TGTGCCAGCAGCTTTTACGGGGATCCCTATAATTCACCCCTCCACTTT
TRBJ2-1,-,TRBV18,-,CASSPSQIPNNEQFF,TGTGCCAGCTCACCTTCTCAGATACCGAACAATGAGCAGTTCTTC
TRBJ2-1,TRBD2,TRBV6-1,-,CASSLAGRNEQFF,TGTGCCAGCAGCTTAGCGGGACGTAATGAGCAGTTCTTC
TRBJ2-7,-,TRBV27,-,CASSFSTGYEQYF,TGTGCCAGCAGTTTTTCAACAGGCTACGAGCAGTACTTC
TRBJ1-1,TRBD1,TRBV29-1,-,CSVVKGGRAFF,TGCAGCGTTGTGAAAGGGGGCCGCGCTTTCTTT
TRBJ1-5,TRBD1,TRBV5-6,few,CASSLGRQGAQPQHF,TGTGCCAGCAGCTTGGGTAGACAGGGGGCACAGCCCCAGCATTTT
TRBJ2-7,TRBD1,TRBV28,-,CASSYRNRGEQYF,TGTGCCAGCAGTTACCGTAACAGGGGCGAGCAGTACTTC
TRBJ2-3,-,TRBV5-6,-,CASSLVGSGTDTQYF,TGTGCCAGCAGCTTGGTCGGGTCCGGCACAGATACGCAGTATTTT
TRBJ2-7,TRBD2,TRBV5-1,-,CASSLGLASYEQYF,TGCGCCAGCAGCTTAGGACTAGCGAGCTACGAGCAGTACTTC
TRBJ2-7,TRBD1,TRBV6-5,-,CASSFYRGNYEQYF,TGTGCCAGCAGTTTCTACAGGGGTAACTACGAGCAGTACTTC
TRBJ2-3,TRBD2,TRBV9,-,CASSVTSGTDTQYF,TGTGCCAGCAGCGTAACTAGCGGCACAGATACGCAGTATTTT
TRBJ1-4,-,TRBV29-1,-,CSVVSSPRGEKLFF,TGCAGCGTTGTTTCGTCTCCTAGAGGTGAAAAACTGTTTTTT
TRBJ2-1,-,TRBV9,-,CASSVHLPAGHNEQFF,TGTGCCAGCAGCGTACACCTCCCCGCAGGGCACAATGAGCAGTTCTTC
TRBJ2-5,TRBD2,TRBV28,-,CASEYAGGPGSETQYF,TGTGCCAGCGAGTACGCGGGAGGGCCCGGCTCGGAGACCCAGTACTTC
TRBJ1-3,-,TRBV2,-,CASRGGSSGNTIYF,TGTGCCAGCAGGGGGGGGAGCTCTGGAAACACCATATATTTT
TRBJ1-1,-,TRBV5-1,-,CASSPDSDTEAFF,TGCGCCAGCAGCCCGGACAGCGACACTGAAGCTTTCTTT
TRBJ1-1,-,TRBV18,-,CASSPHRDTEAFF,TGTGCCAGCTCACCCCACCGAGATACTGAAGCTTTCTTT
TRBJ2-7,-,TRBV6-9,-,CASMGSFVLYEQYF,TGTGCCAGCATGGGCAGTTTCGTCCTCTACGAGCAGTACTTC
TRBJ2-1,-,TRBV25-1,-,CASRYFEDNEQFF,TGTGCCAGCAGATACTTTGAAGACAATGAGCAGTTCTTC
TRBJ1-1,-,TRBV19,-,CAITSGVGTEAFF,TGTGCCATTACGTCAGGGGTTGGCACTGAAGCTTTCTTT
TRBJ2-5,TRBD2,TRBV7-9,few,CASSPSPGGQTQYF,TGTGCCAGCAGCCCTAGCCCGGGGGGGCAGACCCAGTACTTC
TRBJ2-7,-,TRBV10-2,-,CATLDSAYEQYF,TGCGCCACCCTAGACAGTGCCTACGAGCAGTACTTC
TRBJ2-3,TRBD2,TRBV27,-,CASSSLSSAGEGTDTQYF,TGTGCCAGCAGTTCCCTTTCGAGTGCGGGAGAGGGCACAGATACGCAGTATTTT
TRBJ2-7,-,TRBV7-9,-,CAISFGSYEQYF,TGTGCCATTTCTTTCGGCTCCTACGAGCAGTACTTC
TRBJ1-2,-,TRBV28,-,CASSLGAGHSGYGYTF,TGTGCCAGCAGCCTAGGTGCAGGGCACTCCGGCTATGGCTACACCTTC
TRBJ2-7,-,TRBV13,-,CASSDRGHEQYF,TGTGCCAGCAGTGATAGAGGGCACGAGCAGTACTTC
TRBJ2-7,TRBD2,TRBV7-9,-,CASSSPLAGAHEQYF,TGTGCCAGCAGCTCACCCCTAGCGGGTGCCCACGAGCAGTACTTC
TRBJ2-7,-,TRBV7-7,-,CASSPLVSSYEQYF,TGTGCTAGCAGCCCCCTCGTCTCCTCCTACGAGCAGTACTTC
TRBJ2-3,TRBD1,TRBV28,-,CASSPRTGGTDTQYF,TGTGCCAGCAGTCCCCGGACAGGGGGCACAGATACGCAGTATTTT
TRBJ2-7,TRBD2,TRBV2,-,CASSESLTSGRYEQYF,TGTGCCAGCAGTGAAAGTCTTACTAGCGGGAGGTACGAGCAGTACTTC
TRBJ2-1,TRBD1,TRBV20-1,-,CSADRVNEQFF,TGCAGTGCTGACAGGGTAAATGAGCAGTTCTTC
TRBJ1-1,TRBD1,TRBV28,few,CASSYDRGLPLNTEAFF,TGTGCCAGCAGTTATGACAGGGGGCTCCCTTTGAACACTGAAGCTTTCTTT
TRBJ2-7,-,TRBV18,-,CASSLYTGGSSYEQYF,TGTGCCAGCTCTCTCTATACCGGGGGATCCTCCTACGAGCAGTACTTC
TRBJ2-2,TRBD1,TRBV5-1,-,CASSLVTGTGNTGELFF,TGCGCCAGCAGCTTGGTGACCGGGACAGGGAACACCGGGGAGCTGTTTTTT
TRBJ1-4,-,TRBV12-5,-,CASGFLSRGKEEKLFF,TGTGCTAGTGGGTTCCTCTCCAGGGGAAAAGAAGAGAAACTGTTTTTT
TRBJ1-2,-,TRBV27,-,CASSLSLANYGYTF,TGTGCCAGCAGTTTATCCTTAGCTAACTATGGCTACACCTTC
TRBJ1-2,-,TRBV5-4,-,CASSLAGTDTNYGYTF,TGTGCCAGCAGCTTGGCAGGGACTGATACTAACTATGGCTACACCTTC
TRBJ2-7,TRBD1,TRBV7-8,-,CASSEGQATYEQYF,TGTGCCAGCAGCGAAGGACAGGCCACCTACGAGCAGTACTTC
TRBJ1-2,-,TRBV4-1,few,CASSQVKVESIGYTF,TGCGCCAGCAGCCAAGTTAAGGTGGAGAGCATTGGCTACACCTTC
TRBJ2-2,-,TRBV7-3,-,CASSFLGAGELFF,TGTGCCAGCAGCTTCCTGGGAGCCGGGGAGCTGTTTTTT
TRBJ1-2,-,TRBV29-1,-,CSARSGTLGGYTF,TGCAGCGCTCGCTCCGGGACACTTGGCGGCTACACCTTC
TRBJ1-1,TRBD1,TRBV30,-,CAWSVRDRGTMNTEAFF,TGTGCCTGGAGTGTCAGGGACAGGGGGACGATGAACACTGAAGCTTTCTTT
TRBJ2-1,TRBD2,TRBV9,-,CASSVVGLAGDQTEQFF,TGTGCCAGCAGCGTAGTAGGACTAGCGGGGGACCAAACAGAGCAGTTCTTC
TRBJ1-5,-,TRBV21-1,-,CASSKRDSKILYSNQPQHF,TGTGCCAGCAGCAAAAGGGACAGCAAAATTTTATATAGCAATCAGCCCCAGCATTTT
TRBJ2-7,TRBD1,TRBV27,-,CASSWAGTAYEQYF,TGTGCCAGCAGTTGGGCCGGGACAGCTTACGAGCAGTACTTC
TRBJ1-2,TRBD1,TRBV11-2,-,CASSLTGLNYGYTF,TGTGCCAGCAGCTTGACAGGGCTTAACTATGGCTACACCTTC